Below, 21 T cell receptor beta chains from the same sample are listed, as sequenced in a study of blood T cell repertoires in COVID-19. TCRdb's copy holds only in-frame clones and misses some; the assay was immunoSEQ multiplex PCR. The sample holds 80,000 to 100,000 clones, approximately 80% seen once. Sequenced input: peripheral blood. These receptors came from a woman between 65 and 79 years old with acute or convalescent COVID-19.

This chain joins TRBV9 and TRBJ2-2, with 8 nucleotides matching TRBD1. The CDR3 length is 15 residues. Germline trimming cut 3 bases from V and 2 bases from J; bases unmatched to any gene: 3. Germline lookup yields CDR1 SGDLS and CDR2 YYNGEE. As DNA, the CDR3 is TGTGCCAGCAGCGCGACAGGGGTAAACACCGGGGAGCTGTTTTTT. It is translated as CASSATGVNTGELFF.

This chain links TRBV7-3 with TRBJ2-2, with 8 bases aligning to TRBD1. J lost 2 bases, V lost 5 bases, and 7 bases had no gene match. From germline, CDR1 is SGHTA and CDR2 FQGTGA. There are 16 residues in the CDR3. The CDR3 protein is CASSVQGARNTGELFF. CDR3 bases: TGTGCCAGCAGCGTCCAGGGGGCGCGAAACACCGGGGAGCTGTTTTTT.

This clone was seen a single time. This chain uses TRBV3-1 (or the pseudogene TRBV3-2) with TRBJ1-2, with 9 bases fitting TRBD1. CDR3 length equals 16 residues. Per the germline V gene, CDR1 is LGHDT and CDR2 is YNNKEL (reference sequence). V shed 3 bases, J shed 4 bases, and the junction held 9 bases outside the gene matches. The CDR3 DNA sequence: TGTGCCAGCAGCCAGGGACAGGGTGGTAGTGGCTATGGCTACACCTTC. This gives the protein CASSQGQGGSGYGYTF.

This clone turned up a few times. V gene TRBV28 combines with J gene TRBJ2-5, with a weak D call TRBD1 (6 bases). The CDR3 loop spans 15 amino acids. Trimming stripped 3 bases from V and 0 bases from J, with 11 bases between. Germline V gene data show CDR1 as MDHEN and CDR2 as SYDVKM. The CDR3 sequence is CASSFLQGNQETQYF. CDR3 DNA sequence: TGTGCCAGCAGTTTCCTACAGGGTAACCAAGAGACCCAGTACTTC.

This sequence joins TRBV3-1 (or the pseudogene TRBV3-2) and TRBJ2-2; TRBD2 agrees at 7 bases. The CDR3 has 17 amino acids. Unmatched junction bases numbered 7, after V lost 2 bases and J lost 1 base. CDR1 and CDR2 (germline): LGHDT, YNNKEL (reference sequence). The CDR3, as DNA: TGTGCCAGCAGCCAATGGGGAGGCGGGGGGAACACCGGGGAGCTGTTTTTT. Its protein product is CASSQWGGGGNTGELFF.

A few counts support this clone. The J gene is TRBJ2-1, the V gene TRBV13, with TRBD2 matching 8 bases. With 5 bases clipped from V and 5 bases from J, the junction kept 20 bases outside the gene matches. Germline V gives CDR1 PRHDT, CDR2 FYEKMQ (reference sequence). The CDR3 covers 19 residues. The CDR3 loop is CASSPKGGAGEGGHNEQFF. In DNA, the CDR3 is TGTGCCAGCAGCCCCAAGGGGGGAGCGGGAGAGGGAGGGCACAATGAGCAGTTCTTC.

The chain employs TRBV10-3 and TRBJ2-3; 8 nucleotides line up with TRBD1. Trimming took 8 bases from V and 6 from J; bases not matched to a gene: 13. Looked up from germline, CDR1 is ENHRY and CDR2 is SYGVKD. The length of the CDR3 is 15 residues. CDR3 nucleotides: TGTGCCATCGGCCCCAGGACAGGGATGGGGGATACGCAGTATTTT. It codes for CAIGPRTGMGDTQYF.

The V and J genes are TRBV6-6 and TRBJ1-3; 7 nucleotides align to TRBD1. V lost 7 bases and J lost 2; bases outside the gene matches: 5. The CDR3 length is 14 residues. Germline V gives CDR1 MNHNY, CDR2 SVGAGI (reference sequence). The CDR3 protein is CASMTGSPGNTIYF. In DNA, the CDR3 is TGTGCCAGCATGACAGGGAGCCCTGGAAACACCATATATTTT.

The rearrangement uses TRBV5-1 and TRBJ2-3, with TRBD2 matching over 12 bases. The V gene's germline CDR1 is SGHRS and CDR2 YFSETQ. The length of the CDR3 is 16 residues. Germline trimming cut 4 bases from V and 3 bases from J; bases unmatched to any gene: 6. In nucleotides, the CDR3 is TGCGCCAGCAGCCGACTAGCGGGAGCGTCGACAGATACGCAGTATTTT. It translates to CASSRLAGASTDTQYF.

The chain employs TRBV6-5 and TRBJ2-6; 7 bases are shared with TRBD1. Germline CDR1 reads MNHEY; CDR2 reads SVGAGI. This CDR3 is 15 amino acids long. Trimming at V came to 5 bases and at J to 4 bases, leaving 5 bases not matched to a gene. The chain's CDR3 is CASSIGTVGANVLTF. The CDR3 DNA is TGTGCCAGCAGTATTGGGACAGTCGGGGCCAACGTCCTGACTTTC.

V and J are TRBV19 and TRBJ2-4; D unclear. The CDR3 has 14 residues. V was clipped by 1 base and J by 4 bases, with 8 bases between them. CDR1 LNHDA and CDR2 SQIVND come from the germline V gene (reference sequence). The DNA of the CDR3 is TGTGCCAGTAGTATAGTGTCACAGAAAAACATTCAGTACTTC. It encodes CASSIVSQKNIQYF.

The table lists this clone with a few counts. The J gene is TRBJ1-6, the V gene TRBV18; weak D call: TRBD1 (6 bases). This CDR3 region has 16 residues. The V and J ends lost 4 bases and 5 bases respectively, with 15 bases between them. Germline V gives CDR1 KGHSH, CDR2 LQKENI. The chain's CDR3 is CASSLQGAGDNSPLHF. DNA of the CDR3: TGTGCCAGCTCACTACAAGGGGCAGGGGATAATTCACCCCTCCACTTT.

J is TRBJ2-2 and V is TRBV7-8, with D possibly TRBD1 on 6 matching bases. This CDR3 has 16 residues. Germline CDR1 is SGHVS and CDR2 is FQNEAQ. Trimming stripped 4 bases from V and 1 base from J, with 13 bases between. The CDR3 spells CASSYHRDQNTGELFF. The DNA for the CDR3 is TGTGCCAGCAGCTACCACAGGGACCAGAACACCGGGGAGCTGTTTTTT.

This rearrangement joins TRBV29-1 to TRBJ1-1, with 11 bases fitting TRBD1. V shed 8 bases and J 5 bases; nucleotides not matched to a gene: 16. Germline CDR1 reads SQVTM; CDR2 reads ANQGSEA. This CDR3 spans 16 amino acids. The CDR3 sequence: CSSRTASGTGGTEAFF. DNA of the CDR3: TGCAGCTCCCGAACAGCCTCCGGGACAGGGGGGACTGAAGCTTTCTTT.

The V call is TRBV7-2, the J call TRBJ2-7; 7 nucleotides line up with TRBD1. CDR3 size: 15 residues. Germline CDR1 reads SGHTA; CDR2 reads FQGNSA. V lost 5 bases to trimming and J lost 1 base; unmatched junction nucleotides: 8. CDR3 region: CASSVEGRGSYEQYF. In nucleotides, the CDR3 is TGTGCCAGCAGCGTAGAGGGCAGGGGGTCCTACGAGCAGTACTTC.

This chain connects TRBV28 to TRBJ1-4; TRBD1 agrees at 9 bases. V shed 6 bases and J 5 bases; nucleotides not matched to a gene: 7. The CDR3 has 15 residues. Germline CDR1 and CDR2: MDHEN and SYDVKM. CDR3 in DNA: TGTGCCAGCAGCTCCACCGGGACAGGGAATGAAAAACTGTTTTTT. Protein sequence: CASSSTGTGNEKLFF.

This clone was seen a single time. The rearrangement links TRBV6-5 to TRBJ2-7, with 7 bases fitting TRBD2. The CDR3 length is 14 residues. The junction had 3 bases not matched to a gene; V was cut back by 3 bases and J by 1 base. Germline V gene sequence: CDR1 MNHEY, CDR2 SVGAGI. The CDR3 sequence is CASSYTRESYEQYF. In DNA, the CDR3 is TGTGCCAGCAGTTATACGCGGGAGTCCTACGAGCAGTACTTC.

CDR3 nucleotides: TGTGCCAGCCTAGCGTGGGCCGGGGGTCTGTCACCCCTCCACTTT. Protein sequence: CASLAWAGGLSPLHF. The chain joins TRBV28 to TRBJ1-6; TRBD1 is a possible D gene (5 bases). The CDR3 has 15 amino acids. Looked up from germline, CDR1 is MDHEN and CDR2 is SYDVKM. V was shortened by 8 bases and J by 10 bases, with 21 bases between the two germline ends.

The V call is TRBV5-1, the J call TRBJ2-2; D gene unclear. Germline values: CDR1 SGHRS, CDR2 YFSETQ. Trimming took 4 bases from V and 0 from J, leaving 10 bases between them. This CDR3 spans 15 amino acids. The CDR3 loop reads CASSHLRANTGELFF. The CDR3, as DNA: TGCGCCAGCAGCCACCTCCGGGCGAACACCGGGGAGCTGTTTTTT.

The V call is TRBV28, the J call TRBJ2-1; 9 nucleotides match TRBD2. V trimming: 5 bases; J trimming: 8 bases; junction bases outside the gene matches: 10. CDR3 length: 15 residues. Germline V lookup: CDR1 MDHEN, CDR2 SYDVKM. Here the CDR3 reads CASSPGGAGGHEQFF. CDR3 DNA sequence: TGTGCCAGCAGTCCGGGAGGAGCGGGAGGACATGAGCAGTTCTTC.

Of note for this clone: At one boundary the junction diverges from the germline segment, which might be a read error. The chain carries TRBV7-2 and TRBJ1-1, with D possibly TRBD1 on 6 matching bases. The CDR3 has 15 amino acids. Germline lookup yields CDR1 SGHTA and CDR2 FQGNSA. Written as DNA, the CDR3 is TGTGCCAGCAGTTTAGGTTGGGACATGAACACTGAAGCTTTCTTT. Protein: CASSLGWDMNTEAFF. The whole variable domain, remainder taken from reference TRBV7-2 and TRBJ1-1, is GAGVSQSPSNKVTEKGKDVELRCDPISGHTALYWYRQSLGQGLEFLIYFQGNSAPDKSGLPSDRFSAERTGGSVSTLTIQRTQQEDSAVYLCASSLGWDMNTEAFFGQGTRLTVV.